This is a list of T cell receptor beta chains from one sample in a study of early T cells in non-severe SARS-CoV-2 infection. MiXCR was run by TCRdb on the 5' RACE reads, yielding one entry per CDR3 protein. This sample yields under 140,000 distinct CDR3 sequences, of which around an eighth are seen a single time; 3.5% to 4% belongs to the top ten. The sample in question was whole blood, obtained at baseline. The receptors were gathered from an adult who was a healthcare worker with PCR-confirmed SARS-CoV-2 infection or an uninfected control (not recorded which). Both conserved end residues are part of each CDR3. The order of the fields is CDR3 protein, CDR3 DNA, V gene, D gene, J gene, clone size. A D gene is named only where the DNA matches it firmly. Part of the rows lack a size; the others show once, few, many or a class for expanded clones.

CASSLEALGFYEQYF,TGTGCCAGCAGCTTAGAGGCGCTAGGATTCTACGAGCAGTACTTC,TRBV7-2,NA,TRBJ2-7,many
CASSLGAPDEQFF,TGTGCCAGCAGCTTAGGCGCTCCCGATGAGCAGTTCTTC,TRBV7-9,NA,TRBJ2-1,NA
CASSRQPQIGNEQFF,TGTGCCAGCAGCCGTCAGCCGCAGATCGGGAATGAGCAGTTCTTC,TRBV14,NA,TRBJ2-1,many
CASKPDRYSGNTIYF,TGTGCCAGCAAACCCGACAGGTACTCTGGAAACACCATATATTTT,TRBV6-5,NA,TRBJ1-3,many
CASSYAGGPKTQYF,TGTGCCAGCAGCTACGCCGGGGGGCCGAAGACCCAGTACTTC,TRBV3-1,NA,TRBJ2-5,NA
CSATQRESSYNEQFF,TGCAGTGCCACCCAGCGGGAAAGCTCCTACAATGAGCAGTTCTTC,TRBV20-1,TRBD2,TRBJ2-1,NA
CASSQDFPGTGTDTQYF,TGTGCCAGCAGCCAAGATTTCCCTGGGACAGGGACGGATACGCAGTATTTT,TRBV4-2,TRBD1,TRBJ2-3,few
CASSRQGPGTQYF,TGTGCCAGCAGCCGACAGGGCCCCGGTACGCAGTATTTT,TRBV28,TRBD1,TRBJ2-3,many
CASRAGGTDTQYF,TGTGCCAGCCGGGCAGGGGGTACAGATACGCAGTATTTT,TRBV6-5,TRBD1,TRBJ2-3,many
CASRKTSGRGTGELFF,TGTGCCAGCAGAAAGACTAGCGGGAGAGGGACCGGGGAGCTGTTTTTT,TRBV2,TRBD2,TRBJ2-2,NA
CSASGTYEQYF,TGCAGCGCATCAGGGACCTACGAGCAGTACTTC,TRBV29-1,NA,TRBJ2-7,NA
CSARDPLGPDTQYF,TGCAGTGCTAGAGATCCTCTCGGCCCAGATACGCAGTATTTT,TRBV20-1,NA,TRBJ2-3,few
CSATGTSGSYEQYF,TGCAGTGCTACCGGGACTAGCGGGAGCTACGAGCAGTACTTC,TRBV20-1,TRBD2,TRBJ2-7,few
CASSPQSRLTNTGELFF,TGTGCCAGTAGTCCACAATCGCGCCTCACGAACACCGGGGAGCTGTTTTTT,TRBV19,NA,TRBJ2-2,NA
CASNSFPSETQYF,TGTGCCAGCAACAGTTTCCCATCGGAGACCCAGTACTTC,TRBV12-3/TRBV12-4,NA,TRBJ2-5,NA
CASSGPGLSYGYTF,TGTGCCAGCAGTGGTCCAGGGTTAAGCTATGGCTACACCTTC,TRBV28,NA,TRBJ1-2,many
CAWKLGRGSKQFF,TGTGCCTGGAAACTTGGCAGGGGATCGAAGCAGTTCTTC,TRBV30,NA,TRBJ2-1,NA
CASSWGRLNTEAFF,TGCGCCAGCAGCTGGGGACGGTTGAACACTGAAGCTTTCTTT,TRBV5-1,NA,TRBJ1-1,many
CATARRGTDTQYF,TGTGCCACCGCAAGGAGGGGAACAGATACGCAGTATTTT,TRBV12-3/TRBV12-4,NA,TRBJ2-3,NA
CSARGARSYEQYF,TGCAGTGCTAGGGGCGCTCGCAGCTACGAGCAGTACTTC,TRBV20-1,NA,TRBJ2-7,many
CASSARRGRNTEAFF,TGTGCCAGCAGTGCCCGGAGGGGGCGGAACACTGAAGCTTTCTTT,TRBV6-1,TRBD1,TRBJ1-1,NA
CASSHLGQGLETQYF,TGCGCCAGCAGCCACCTAGGACAGGGTTTGGAGACCCAGTACTTC,TRBV4-1,TRBD1,TRBJ2-5,many
CASSLQEVGEKLFF,TGCGCCAGCAGCCTCCAGGAAGTAGGTGAAAAACTGTTTTTT,TRBV4-1,NA,TRBJ1-4,NA
CASSSGGNTDTQYF,TGTGCCAGCAGTTCAGGGGGAAACACAGATACGCAGTATTTT,TRBV28,TRBD1,TRBJ2-3,NA
CASSEAPGGDEQYF,TGTGCCAGCAGTGAAGCCCCAGGGGGAGACGAGCAGTACTTC,TRBV6-1,TRBD1,TRBJ2-7,NA
CASSLMAHSGDKTQYF,TGTGCCAGCAGCTTAATGGCGCATAGCGGGGATAAGACCCAGTACTTC,TRBV7-6,TRBD2,TRBJ2-5,few
CASSLWGTGANYGYTF,TGTGCCAGCAGTTTATGGGGGACAGGGGCCAACTATGGCTACACCTTC,TRBV27,TRBD1,TRBJ1-2,many
CASITLPEGDTEAFF,TGTGCCAGCATCACTCTCCCTGAGGGAGACACTGAAGCTTTCTTT,TRBV7-6,NA,TRBJ1-1,many
CSASRLGGSSYEQYF,TGCAGTGCTAGCAGGCTCGGCGGTAGCTCCTACGAGCAGTACTTC,TRBV20-1,NA,TRBJ2-7,NA
CAWSLPGLAGGPDTGELFF,TGTGCCTGGAGTTTACCGGGACTAGCGGGAGGGCCTGACACCGGGGAGCTGTTTTTT,TRBV30,TRBD2,TRBJ2-2,NA
CASSRTTANTEAFF,TGCGCCAGCAGCCGTACGACGGCAAACACTGAAGCTTTCTTT,TRBV4-1,NA,TRBJ1-1,many
CSAHRDRPDGYTF,TGCAGTGCGCACCGGGACAGACCGGATGGCTACACCTTC,TRBV20-1,TRBD1,TRBJ1-2,NA
CASSLGVAGENEKLFF,TGTGCCAGCAGCTTAGGAGTGGCAGGGGAGAATGAAAAACTGTTTTTT,TRBV7-6,NA,TRBJ1-4,NA
CASSLRAGVNTGELFF,TGTGCCAGCAGTTTAAGGGCAGGGGTGAACACCGGGGAGCTGTTTTTT,TRBV12-3/TRBV12-4,NA,TRBJ2-2,many
CSVTATNEKLFF,TGCAGCGTGACAGCAACTAATGAAAAACTGTTTTTT,TRBV29-1,NA,TRBJ1-4,NA
CASSFPQTSRQPQHF,TGTGCCAGCAGTTTCCCCCAAACGTCCAGGCAGCCCCAGCATTTT,TRBV28,NA,TRBJ1-5,few
CASSHTGGSYEQYF,TGTGCCAGCAGTCATACAGGGGGCTCCTACGAGCAGTACTTC,TRBV3-1,TRBD1,TRBJ2-7,few
CASSAGQRNHYGYTF,TGTGCCAGCAGCGCGGGACAGAGGAACCACTATGGCTACACCTTC,TRBV7-4,TRBD1,TRBJ1-2,few
CASQLIGTGYNEQFF,TGTGCCAGCCAACTAATAGGGACGGGGTACAATGAGCAGTTCTTC,TRBV19,NA,TRBJ2-1,few
CASSQQGLGQPQHF,TGTGCCAGCAGCCAGCAGGGTTTAGGTCAGCCCCAGCATTTT,TRBV4-2,NA,TRBJ1-5,few
CASSKGTSGYNEQFF,TGTGCCAGCAGCAAAGGGACTAGCGGTTACAATGAGCAGTTCTTC,TRBV7-6,TRBD2,TRBJ2-1,many
CASSVSTMNTEAFF,TGTGCCAGCAGTGTCTCAACCATGAACACTGAAGCTTTCTTT,TRBV6-1,NA,TRBJ1-1,NA
CASSLGGLAGDTQYF,TGTGCCAGCAGTTTAGGGGGACTAGCCGGAGATACGCAGTATTTT,TRBV28,TRBD2,TRBJ2-3,few